The rows below give T cell receptor beta chains drawn from one sample of a study of PD-L1 blockade in urothelial cancer. Sequencing used immunoSEQ multiplex PCR; TCRdb keeps in-frame clones, though not all of them. The table lists tens of thousands of clones, about 87% of them singletons. Specimen: PBMCs, collected around atezolizumab (anti-PD-L1) treatment. The receptor source for this set is a man aged 35 to 55 with urothelial cancer. Both conserved end residues are part of each CDR3. D genes are given only for firm matches. Some rows have no size entry. The others give once, few or many, or a class for an expanded clone.

v_call,j_call,clone_size,d_call,cdr3_aa,cdr3_nt
TRBV19,TRBJ2-5,few,-,CASSTASGQIVAGQETQYF,TGTGCCAGTAGTACTGCTTCTGGACAGATCGTAGCGGGCCAAGAGACCCAGTACTTC
TRBV23-1,TRBJ1-1,-,-,CASSQSWLNTEAFF,TGCGCCAGCAGTCAATCTTGGCTGAACACTGAAGCTTTCTTT
TRBV7-6,TRBJ1-3,-,TRBD1,CASSLIATGKNTIYF,TGTGCCAGCAGCTTGATAGCGACAGGGAAAAACACCATATATTTT
TRBV7-6,TRBJ2-7,-,-,CASSPGQFDEQYF,TGTGCCAGCAGTCCTGGACAGTTCGACGAGCAGTACTTC
TRBV7-8,TRBJ2-7,-,-,CASSLADRYQYF,TGTGCCAGCAGCTTAGCAGACAGGTACCAGTACTTC
TRBV28,TRBJ1-2,-,TRBD1,CASSDRVNYGYTF,TGTGCCAGCAGTGACAGGGTCAACTATGGCTACACCTTC
TRBV28,TRBJ2-3,once,-,CASGSADTQYF,TGTGCCAGCGGGAGCGCAGATACGCAGTATTTT
TRBV19,TRBJ2-4,-,TRBD1,CASSTRGSAKNIQYF,TGTGCCAGTAGCACCAGGGGGTCAGCCAAAAACATTCAGTACTTC
TRBV4-3,TRBJ1-2,-,TRBD1,CASSRDRLYNYGYTF,TGCGCCAGCAGCCGGGACAGACTTTATAACTATGGCTACACCTTC
TRBV6-1,TRBJ2-5,-,-,CASSENPSLQETQYF,TGTGCCAGCAGTGAGAACCCCAGTTTGCAAGAGACCCAGTACTTC
TRBV7-6,TRBJ2-7,-,-,CASSFSAGDPIYEQYF,TGTGCCAGCAGCTTTTCAGCGGGCGACCCGATCTACGAGCAGTACTTC
TRBV7-9,TRBJ2-5,-,-,CASSQSGETQYF,TGTGCCAGCAGCCAAAGCGGGGAGACCCAGTACTTC
TRBV7-3,TRBJ1-1,-,-,CASSSNGGRGEAFF,TGTGCCAGCAGCTCCAACGGGGGGCGGGGAGAAGCTTTCTTT
TRBV27,TRBJ1-1,-,-,CASSEWGDTEAFF,TGTGCCAGCTCCGAATGGGGAGACACTGAAGCTTTCTTT
TRBV6-6,TRBJ2-7,-,-,CASSYSTRAGEQYF,TGTGCCAGCAGTTACTCGACCAGGGCGGGGGAGCAGTACTTC
TRBV28,TRBJ2-1,once,TRBD2,CASTPAGLAAYRSYNEQFF,TGTGCCAGCACCCCCGCCGGACTAGCGGCCTACCGCTCCTACAATGAGCAGTTCTTC
TRBV5-4,TRBJ2-1,-,TRBD1,CASSLQGFSKDEQFF,TGTGCCAGCAGCTTACAGGGGTTTTCCAAGGATGAGCAGTTCTTC
TRBV2,TRBJ2-4,-,TRBD2,CASSERRLAGVGKNIQYF,TGTGCCAGCAGTGAAAGACGACTAGCGGGAGTTGGCAAAAACATTCAGTACTTC
TRBV2,TRBJ1-1,-,-,CASSEVMNTEAFF,TGTGCCAGCAGTGAAGTTATGAACACTGAAGCTTTCTTT
TRBV28,TRBJ1-5,-,TRBD1,CAGQDSNQPQHF,TGTGCCGGACAGGATAGCAATCAGCCCCAGCATTTT
TRBV11-2,TRBJ2-7,once,-,CASSPKTGTAYEQYF,TGTGCCAGCAGCCCGAAGACAGGGACTGCCTACGAGCAGTACTTC
TRBV28,TRBJ2-2,-,-,CASSPHSTGELFF,TGTGCCAGCAGCCCTCACAGCACCGGGGAGCTGTTTTTT
TRBV18,TRBJ2-7,once,TRBD1,CASSPGTGGYEQYF,TGTGCCAGCTCCCCCGGGACAGGGGGTTACGAGCAGTACTTC
TRBV19,TRBJ2-7,-,-,CASSMRGGHSNYEQYF,TGTGCCAGTAGTATGCGAGGCGGGCACTCGAACTACGAGCAGTACTTC
TRBV6-6,TRBJ1-2,-,TRBD1,CASKETGSNYGYTF,TGTGCCAGCAAAGAGACAGGGTCTAACTATGGCTACACCTTC
TRBV28,TRBJ1-2,-,TRBD1,CASSLRTGRNGYTF,TGTGCCAGCAGTTTGCGGACAGGGAGAAATGGCTACACCTTC
TRBV30,TRBJ1-4,-,TRBD1,CAGDRNNEKLFF,TGTGCCGGGGACAGGAATAATGAAAAACTGTTTTTT
TRBV7-2,TRBJ1-1,-,-,CASSHTGLEAFF,TGTGCCAGCAGCCATACCGGACTTGAAGCTTTCTTT
TRBV7-9,TRBJ1-1,-,-,CASSYGDSGTEAFF,TGTGCCAGCAGCTACGGGGACTCGGGGACTGAAGCTTTCTTT
TRBV5-1,TRBJ2-5,-,-,CASSLARGRQETQYF,TGCGCCAGCAGCTTGGCTAGGGGCAGACAAGAGACCCAGTACTTC
TRBV10-2,TRBJ1-2,-,TRBD1,CASGQGYGYTF,TGCGCCAGCGGACAGGGGTATGGCTACACCTTC
TRBV5-1,TRBJ1-2,few,TRBD1,CASSSNDRGYGYTF,TGCGCCAGCAGCTCTAATGACAGGGGCTATGGCTACACCTTC
TRBV28,TRBJ1-2,-,TRBD1,CASSFAGRQGGYGYTF,TGTGCCAGCAGTTTCGCCGGCCGCCAGGGGGGATATGGCTACACCTTC
TRBV7-2,TRBJ1-5,few,-,CASSSYLNQPQHF,TGTGCCAGCAGCTCCTACCTCAATCAGCCCCAGCATTTT
TRBV28,TRBJ1-5,-,-,CASSPPGEPQHF,TGTGCCAGCAGCCCACCGGGGGAGCCCCAGCATTTT
TRBV5-4,TRBJ2-1,-,-,CASSLGGTPYNEQFF,TGTGCCAGCAGCTTGGGCGGGACCCCATACAATGAGCAGTTCTTC
TRBV19,TRBJ2-1,-,-,CASSVDRPSGEQFF,TGTGCCAGTAGTGTTGACAGGCCCTCGGGTGAGCAGTTCTTC
TRBV5-6,TRBJ2-5,-,-,CASSLEQGWETQYF,TGTGCCAGCAGCTTAGAGCAGGGGTGGGAGACCCAGTACTTC
TRBV21-1,TRBJ2-7,-,-,CASRHPGRGFGCEQYF,TGTGCCAGCAGGCACCCCGGAAGGGGATTCGGGTGCGAGCAGTACTTC
TRBV7-8,TRBJ1-4,few,-,CASSQFTGTNEKLFF,TGTGCCAGCAGCCAATTCACAGGAACTAATGAAAAACTGTTTTTT
TRBV6-5,TRBJ1-1,-,TRBD1,CASSYGQGIFEAFF,TGTGCCAGCAGTTACGGACAGGGGATTTTTGAAGCTTTCTTT
TRBV5-1,TRBJ2-1,once,-,CASSPRDSSGNEQFF,TGCGCCAGCAGCCCACGGGACTCCTCGGGGAATGAGCAGTTCTTC
TRBV28,TRBJ2-1,-,-,CASTPGGARGDEQFF,TGTGCCAGCACCCCGGGGGGCGCTAGAGGCGATGAGCAGTTCTTC
TRBV2,TRBJ2-2,-,-,CASSDRGSAGELFF,TGTGCCAGCAGTGATCGGGGGTCGGCCGGGGAGCTGTTTTTT